This TCR beta chain stems from a study of OX40 agonist ivuxolimab in advanced cancers. Trimming took 4 bases from V and 5 from J, leaving 14 bases between them. This CDR3 region has 14 residues. Germline CDR1 is MNHNY and CDR2 is SVGAGI (reference sequence). This clone has just one count. Its antigen remains unknown. Study-level points and caveats: Low normalized clonal expansion also occurred in some nonresponding patients. By week 6 at 0.1 to 3.0 mg/kg, blood CD4+ and CD8+ T cells had expanded clonally.

Measured with immunoSEQ multiplex PCR; TCRdb has only the in-frame clones, and not every one. The data contain 35,000 to 45,000 clones, roughly 84% of them singletons. The rearrangement uses TRBV6-6 and TRBJ1-1; D is perhaps TRBD1 (5 bases). The source material was CD4+ or CD8+ T cells sorted from blood, sampled in a trial of the OX40 agonist ivuxolimab. This TCR derives from an adult with an advanced solid tumor such as melanoma, head and neck, liver or kidney cancer. This CDR3 reads CASSSHMGDTEAFF. CDR3 DNA sequence: TGTGCCAGCAGTTCCCATATGGGGGATACTGAAGCTTTCTTT.